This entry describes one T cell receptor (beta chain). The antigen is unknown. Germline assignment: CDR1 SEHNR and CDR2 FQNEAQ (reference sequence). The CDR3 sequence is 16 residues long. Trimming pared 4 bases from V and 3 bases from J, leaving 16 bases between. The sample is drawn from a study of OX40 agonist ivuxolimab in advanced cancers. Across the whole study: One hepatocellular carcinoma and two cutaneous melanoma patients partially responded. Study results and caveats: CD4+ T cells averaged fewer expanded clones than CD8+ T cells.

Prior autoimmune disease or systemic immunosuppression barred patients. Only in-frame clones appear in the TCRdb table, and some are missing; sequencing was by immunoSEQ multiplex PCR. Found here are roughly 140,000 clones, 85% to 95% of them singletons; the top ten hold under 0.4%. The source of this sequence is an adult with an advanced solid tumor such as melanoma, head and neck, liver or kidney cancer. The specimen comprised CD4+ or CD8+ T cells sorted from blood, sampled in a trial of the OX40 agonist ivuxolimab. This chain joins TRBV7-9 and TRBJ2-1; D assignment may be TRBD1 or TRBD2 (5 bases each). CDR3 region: CASSSLTGTLYNEQFF. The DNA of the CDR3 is TGTGCCAGCAGCTCGCTTACGGGGACCCTCTACAATGAGCAGTTCTTC.